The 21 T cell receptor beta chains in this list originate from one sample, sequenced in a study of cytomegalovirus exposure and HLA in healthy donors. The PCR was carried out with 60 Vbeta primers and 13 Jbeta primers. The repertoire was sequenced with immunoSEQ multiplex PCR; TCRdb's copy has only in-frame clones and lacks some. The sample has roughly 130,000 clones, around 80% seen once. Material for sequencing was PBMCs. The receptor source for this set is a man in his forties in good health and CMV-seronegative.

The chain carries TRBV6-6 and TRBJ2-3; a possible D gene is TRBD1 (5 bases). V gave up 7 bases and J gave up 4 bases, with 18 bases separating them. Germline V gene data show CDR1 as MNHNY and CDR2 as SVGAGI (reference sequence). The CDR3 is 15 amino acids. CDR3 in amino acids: CASTLEAQGSDTQYF. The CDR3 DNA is TGTGCCAGCACCTTAGAAGCCCAGGGTTCAGATACGCAGTATTTT.

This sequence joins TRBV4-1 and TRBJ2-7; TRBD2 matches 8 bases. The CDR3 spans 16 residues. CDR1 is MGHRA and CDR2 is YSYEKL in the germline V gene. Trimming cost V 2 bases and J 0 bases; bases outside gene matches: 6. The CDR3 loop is CASSQFGGDDSYEQYF. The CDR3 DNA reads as TGCGCCAGCAGCCAATTCGGGGGGGACGACTCCTACGAGCAGTACTTC.

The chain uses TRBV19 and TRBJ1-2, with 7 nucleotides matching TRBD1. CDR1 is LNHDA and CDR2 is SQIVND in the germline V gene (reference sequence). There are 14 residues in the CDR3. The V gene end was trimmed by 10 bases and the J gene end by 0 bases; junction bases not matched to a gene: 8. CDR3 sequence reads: CATMGQSPNYGYTF. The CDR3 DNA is TGTGCCACCATGGGACAGAGCCCTAACTATGGCTACACCTTC.

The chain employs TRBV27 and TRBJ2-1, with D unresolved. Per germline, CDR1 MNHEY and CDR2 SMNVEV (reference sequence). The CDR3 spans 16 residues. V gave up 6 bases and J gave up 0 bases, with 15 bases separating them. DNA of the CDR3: TGTGCCAGCAGCCCCCTGAGCGCTGGCTCCTACAATGAGCAGTTCTTC. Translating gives CASSPLSAGSYNEQFF.

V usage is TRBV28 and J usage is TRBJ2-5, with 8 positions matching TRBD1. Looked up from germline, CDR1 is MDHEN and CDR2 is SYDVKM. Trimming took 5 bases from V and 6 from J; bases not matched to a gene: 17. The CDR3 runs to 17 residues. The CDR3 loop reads CASSILRGQVFYQTQYF. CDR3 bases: TGTGCCAGCAGTATACTGAGGGGACAGGTTTTCTACCAGACCCAGTACTTC.

In DNA, the CDR3 is TGTGCTAGTGGCCCGGGACAGACAACCTTACAGTACTTC. Amino acid sequence: CASGPGQTTLQYF. The genes are TRBV12-5 and TRBJ2-4; 7 bases fit TRBD1. The length of the CDR3 is 13 residues. J was trimmed by 13 bases and V by 6 bases; bases with no gene match: 12. CDR1 and CDR2 (germline): LGHNT, FRNRAP.

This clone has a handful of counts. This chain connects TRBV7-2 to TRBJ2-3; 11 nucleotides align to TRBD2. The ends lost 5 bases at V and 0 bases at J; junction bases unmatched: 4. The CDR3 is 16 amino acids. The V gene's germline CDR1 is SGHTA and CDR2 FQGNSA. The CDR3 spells CASSVGTSGSTDTQYF. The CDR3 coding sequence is TGTGCCAGCAGCGTTGGGACTAGCGGTAGCACAGATACGCAGTATTTT. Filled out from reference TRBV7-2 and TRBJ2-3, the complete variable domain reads GAGVSQSPSNKVTEKGKDVELRCDPISGHTALYWYRQSLGQGLEFLIYFQGNSAPDKSGLPSDRFSAERTGGSVSTLTIQRTQQEDSAVYLCASSVGTSGSTDTQYFGPGTRLTVL.

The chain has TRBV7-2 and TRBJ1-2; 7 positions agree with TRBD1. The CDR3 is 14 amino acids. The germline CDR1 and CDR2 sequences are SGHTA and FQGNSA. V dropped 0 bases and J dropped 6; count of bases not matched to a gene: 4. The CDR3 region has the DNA TGTGCCAGCAGCTTAGCGACAGGGAATAATGGCTACACCTTC. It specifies CASSLATGNNGYTF.

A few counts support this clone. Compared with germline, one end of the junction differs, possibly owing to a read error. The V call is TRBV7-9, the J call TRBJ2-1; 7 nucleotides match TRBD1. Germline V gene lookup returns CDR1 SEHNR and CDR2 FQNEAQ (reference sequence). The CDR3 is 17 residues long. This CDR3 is CSSSLVGQVDSYNEQFF. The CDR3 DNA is TGTTCCAGCAGCTTAGTAGGACAGGTAGATTCCTACAATGAGCAGTTCTTC.

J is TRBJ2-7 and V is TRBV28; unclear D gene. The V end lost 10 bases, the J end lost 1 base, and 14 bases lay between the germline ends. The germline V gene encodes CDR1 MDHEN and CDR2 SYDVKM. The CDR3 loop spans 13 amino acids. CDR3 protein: CATSGFASYEQYF. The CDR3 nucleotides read TGTGCCACCTCCGGGTTTGCATCCTACGAGCAGTACTTC.

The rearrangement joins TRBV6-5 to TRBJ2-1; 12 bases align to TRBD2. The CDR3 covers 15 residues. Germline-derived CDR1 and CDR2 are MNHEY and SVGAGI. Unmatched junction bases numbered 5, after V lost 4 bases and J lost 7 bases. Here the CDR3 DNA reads TGTGCCAGCAGTTCACTAGCGGGGGGCCTGAATGAGCAGTTCTTC. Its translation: CASSSLAGGLNEQFF.

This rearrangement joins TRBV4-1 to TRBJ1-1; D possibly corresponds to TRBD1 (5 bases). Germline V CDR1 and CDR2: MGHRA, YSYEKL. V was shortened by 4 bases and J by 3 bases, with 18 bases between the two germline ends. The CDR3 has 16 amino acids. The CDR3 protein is CASSLRSGEGYTEAFF. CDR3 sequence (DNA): TGCGCCAGCAGCCTAAGATCGGGGGAGGGGTACACTGAAGCTTTCTTT.

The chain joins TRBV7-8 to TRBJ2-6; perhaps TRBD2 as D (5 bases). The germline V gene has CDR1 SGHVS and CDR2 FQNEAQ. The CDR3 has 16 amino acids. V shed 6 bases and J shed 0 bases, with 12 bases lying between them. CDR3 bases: TGTGCCAGCAGGGAGGTCGTTTACTCTGGGGCCAACGTCCTGACTTTC. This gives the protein CASREVVYSGANVLTF. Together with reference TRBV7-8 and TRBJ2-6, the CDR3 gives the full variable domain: GAGVSQSPRYKVAKRGQDVALRCDPISGHVSLFWYQQALGQGPEFLTYFQNEAQLDKSGLPSDRFFAERPEGSVSTLKIQRTQQEDSAVYLCASREVVYSGANVLTFGAGSRLTVL.

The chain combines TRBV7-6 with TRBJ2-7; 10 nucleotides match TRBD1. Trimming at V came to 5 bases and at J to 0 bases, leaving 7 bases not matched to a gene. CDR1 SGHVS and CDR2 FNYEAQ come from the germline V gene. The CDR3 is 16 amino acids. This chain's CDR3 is CASSADRDRGSYEQYF. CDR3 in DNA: TGTGCCAGCAGCGCAGACCGGGACAGGGGCTCCTACGAGCAGTACTTC.

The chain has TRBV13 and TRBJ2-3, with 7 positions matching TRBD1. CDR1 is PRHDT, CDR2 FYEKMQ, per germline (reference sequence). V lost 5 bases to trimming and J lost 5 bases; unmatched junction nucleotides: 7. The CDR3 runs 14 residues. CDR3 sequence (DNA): TGTGCCAGCAGCCGGGTCCAGGGGGAAGATACGCAGTATTTT. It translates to CASSRVQGEDTQYF.

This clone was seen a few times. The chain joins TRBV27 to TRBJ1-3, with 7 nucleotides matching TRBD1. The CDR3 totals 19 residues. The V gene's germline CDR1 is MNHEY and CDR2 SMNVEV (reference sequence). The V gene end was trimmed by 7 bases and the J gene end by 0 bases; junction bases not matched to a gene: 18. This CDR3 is CASNLYRQGALSSGNTIYF. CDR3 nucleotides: TGTGCCAGCAACCTTTACCGACAGGGTGCCTTAAGCTCTGGAAACACCATATATTTT.

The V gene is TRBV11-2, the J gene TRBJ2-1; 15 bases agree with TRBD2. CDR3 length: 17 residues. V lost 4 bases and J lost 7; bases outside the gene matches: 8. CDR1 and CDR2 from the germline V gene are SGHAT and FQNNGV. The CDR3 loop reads CASSSGLAGGLRNEQFF. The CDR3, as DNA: TGTGCCAGCAGCTCCGGACTAGCGGGAGGGCTAAGGAATGAGCAGTTCTTC.

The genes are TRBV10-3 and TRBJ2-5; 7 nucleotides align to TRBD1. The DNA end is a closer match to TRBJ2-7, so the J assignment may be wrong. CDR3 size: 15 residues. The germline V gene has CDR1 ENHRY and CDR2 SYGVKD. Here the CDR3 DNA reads TGTGCCATCAGTGAGTCGGGACAGCTCACCTACGAGCAGTACTTC. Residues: CAISESGQLTYEQYF.

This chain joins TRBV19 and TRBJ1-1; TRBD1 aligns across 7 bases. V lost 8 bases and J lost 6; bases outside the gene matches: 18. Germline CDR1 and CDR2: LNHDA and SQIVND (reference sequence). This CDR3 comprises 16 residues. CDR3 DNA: TGTGCCAGTGTCCCCCTGCTTAGGACAGGTCGAGCTGAAGCTTTCTTT. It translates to CASVPLLRTGRAEAFF.

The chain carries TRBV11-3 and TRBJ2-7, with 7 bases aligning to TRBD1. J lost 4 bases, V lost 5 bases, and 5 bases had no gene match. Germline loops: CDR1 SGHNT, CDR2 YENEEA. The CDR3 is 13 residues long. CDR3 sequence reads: CASSRQGSYEQYF. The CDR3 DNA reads TGTGCCAGCAGCCGACAGGGATCTTACGAGCAGTACTTC.

The CDR3 coding sequence is TGCGCCAGCAGCGGAGGGGAGGGGAACACTGAAGCTTTCTTT. Translating it yields CASSGGEGNTEAFF. The V gene is TRBV5-1, the J gene TRBJ1-1, with D maybe TRBD1 (5 bases). The CDR3 spans 14 residues. V lost 4 bases and J lost 1, with 11 bases in between. Germline V CDR1 and CDR2: SGHRS, YFSETQ.